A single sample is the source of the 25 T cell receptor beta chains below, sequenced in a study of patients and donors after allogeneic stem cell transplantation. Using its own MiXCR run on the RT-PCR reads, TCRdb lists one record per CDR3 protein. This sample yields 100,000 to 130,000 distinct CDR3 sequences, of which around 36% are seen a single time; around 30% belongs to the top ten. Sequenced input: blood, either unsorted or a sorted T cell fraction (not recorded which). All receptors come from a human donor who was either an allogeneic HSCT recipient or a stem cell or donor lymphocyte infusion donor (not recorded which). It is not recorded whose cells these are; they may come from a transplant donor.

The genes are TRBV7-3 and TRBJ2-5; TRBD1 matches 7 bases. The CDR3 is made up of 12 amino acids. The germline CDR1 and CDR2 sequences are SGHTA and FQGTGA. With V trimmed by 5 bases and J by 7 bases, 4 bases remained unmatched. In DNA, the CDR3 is TGTGCCAGCAGCGACAGGGCCGGGACCCAGTACTTC. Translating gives CASSDRAGTQYF.

CDR3 in amino acids: CASSRRYEQYF. The CDR3 DNA reads TGTGCCAGCAGCCGTAGGTACGAGCAGTACTTC. This chain links TRBV28 with TRBJ2-7; D is uncertain. CDR1 and CDR2 from the germline V gene are MDHEN and SYDVKM. The CDR3 runs to 11 residues. V lost 6 bases, J lost 4 bases, and 7 bases lay in between. Looking up the rest from reference TRBV28 and TRBJ2-7 gives the full variable domain: DVKVTQSSRYLVKRTGEKVFLECVQDMDHENMFWYRQDPGLGLRLIYFSYDVKMKEKGDIPEGYSVSREKKERFSLILESASTNQTSMYLCASSRRYEQYFGPGTRLTVT.

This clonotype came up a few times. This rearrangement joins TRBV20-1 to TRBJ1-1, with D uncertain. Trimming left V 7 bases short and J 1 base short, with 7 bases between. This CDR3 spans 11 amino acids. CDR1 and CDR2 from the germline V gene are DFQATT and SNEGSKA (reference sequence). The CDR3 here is CSVSWNTEAFF. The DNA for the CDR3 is TGCAGTGTTAGCTGGAACACTGAAGCTTTCTTT.

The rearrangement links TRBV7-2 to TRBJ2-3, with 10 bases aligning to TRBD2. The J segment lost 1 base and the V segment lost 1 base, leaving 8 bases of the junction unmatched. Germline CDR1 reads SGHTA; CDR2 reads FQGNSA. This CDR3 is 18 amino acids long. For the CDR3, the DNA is TGTGCCAGCAGCTTAGTAGCTAGCGGGAGAGGGGGCACAGATACGCAGTATTTT. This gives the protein CASSLVASGRGGTDTQYF.

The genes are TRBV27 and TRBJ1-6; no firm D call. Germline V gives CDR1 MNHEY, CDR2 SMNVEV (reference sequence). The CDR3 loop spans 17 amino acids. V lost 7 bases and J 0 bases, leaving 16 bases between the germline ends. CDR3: CASKLGVSSSYNSPLHF. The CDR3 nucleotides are TGTGCCAGCAAGTTGGGTGTAAGCAGCTCCTATAATTCACCCCTCCACTTT.

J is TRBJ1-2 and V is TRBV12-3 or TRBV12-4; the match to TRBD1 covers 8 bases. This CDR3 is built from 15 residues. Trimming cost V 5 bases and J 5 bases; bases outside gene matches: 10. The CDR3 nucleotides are TGTGCCAGCAGTCGACAGGGGATCTGGGCTTATGGCTACACCTTC. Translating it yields CASSRQGIWAYGYTF.

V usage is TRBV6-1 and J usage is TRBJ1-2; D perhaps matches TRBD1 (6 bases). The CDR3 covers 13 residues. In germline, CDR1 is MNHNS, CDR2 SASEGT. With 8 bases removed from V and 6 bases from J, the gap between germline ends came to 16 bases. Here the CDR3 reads CASHGGVTHGYTF. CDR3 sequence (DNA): TGTGCCAGCCACGGGGGCGTTACCCATGGCTACACCTTC.

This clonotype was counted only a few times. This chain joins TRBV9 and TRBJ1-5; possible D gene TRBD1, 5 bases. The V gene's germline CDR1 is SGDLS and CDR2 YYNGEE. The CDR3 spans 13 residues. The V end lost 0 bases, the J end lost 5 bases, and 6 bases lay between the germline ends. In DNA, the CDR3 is TGTGCCAGCAGCGTAGAGGGACATCAGCCCCAGCATTTT. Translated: CASSVEGHQPQHF.

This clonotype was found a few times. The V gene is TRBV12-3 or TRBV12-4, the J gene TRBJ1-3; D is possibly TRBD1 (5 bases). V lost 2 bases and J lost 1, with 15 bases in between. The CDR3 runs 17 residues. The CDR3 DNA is TGTGCCAGCAGTTTAAGCGGGAGGCGGGGGTCTGGAAACACCATATATTTT. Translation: CASSLSGRRGSGNTIYF.

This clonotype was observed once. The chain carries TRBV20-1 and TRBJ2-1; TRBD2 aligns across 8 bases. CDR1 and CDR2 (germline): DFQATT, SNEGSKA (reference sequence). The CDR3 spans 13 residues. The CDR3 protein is CRLRAGGVNEQFF. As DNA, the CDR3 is TGCAGGCTCCGGGCGGGAGGAGTCAATGAGCAGTTCTTC.

The CDR3 DNA reads as TGTGCCACCAGTGATCCTAGAGCAGGGGTGTACAATGAGCAGTTCTTC. Translating it yields CATSDPRAGVYNEQFF. V gene TRBV24-1 combines with J gene TRBJ2-1; D might be TRBD1 (6 bases). CDR1 KGHDR and CDR2 SFDVKD come from the germline V gene. The V end lost 3 bases, the J end lost 4 bases, and 15 bases lay between the germline ends. CDR3 length: 16 residues.

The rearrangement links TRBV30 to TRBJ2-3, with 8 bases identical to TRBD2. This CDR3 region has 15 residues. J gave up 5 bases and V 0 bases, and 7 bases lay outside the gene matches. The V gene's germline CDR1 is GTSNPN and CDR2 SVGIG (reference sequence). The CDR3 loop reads CAWSVIAGLGDTQYF. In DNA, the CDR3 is TGTGCCTGGAGTGTTATAGCGGGGCTGGGAGATACGCAGTATTTT. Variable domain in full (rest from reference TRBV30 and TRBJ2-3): SQTIHQWPATLVQPVGSPLSLECTVEGTSNPNLYWYRQAAGRGLQLLFYSVGIGQISSEVPQNLSASRPQDRQFILSSKKLLLSDSGFYLCAWSVIAGLGDTQYFGPGTRLTVL.

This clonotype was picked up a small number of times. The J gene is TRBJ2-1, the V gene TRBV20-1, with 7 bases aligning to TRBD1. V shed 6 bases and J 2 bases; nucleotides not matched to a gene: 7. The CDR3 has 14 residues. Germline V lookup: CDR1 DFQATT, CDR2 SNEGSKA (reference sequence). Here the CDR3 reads CSARGDSTYNEQFF. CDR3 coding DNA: TGCAGTGCCCGAGGGGACAGTACCTACAATGAGCAGTTCTTC.

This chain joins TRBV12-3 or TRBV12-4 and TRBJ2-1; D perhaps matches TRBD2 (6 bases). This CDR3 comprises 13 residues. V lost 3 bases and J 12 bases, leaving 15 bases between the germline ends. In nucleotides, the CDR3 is TGTGCCAGCAGTTTTCACTACCGGGAGTGGCAGTTCTTC. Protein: CASSFHYREWQFF.

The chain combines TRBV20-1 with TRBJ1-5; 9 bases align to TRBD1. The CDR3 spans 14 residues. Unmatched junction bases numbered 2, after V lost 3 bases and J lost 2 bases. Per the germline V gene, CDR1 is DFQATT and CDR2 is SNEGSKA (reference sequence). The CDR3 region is CSASGQGRNQPQHF. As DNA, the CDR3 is TGCAGTGCTAGTGGACAGGGGCGCAATCAGCCCCAGCATTTT.

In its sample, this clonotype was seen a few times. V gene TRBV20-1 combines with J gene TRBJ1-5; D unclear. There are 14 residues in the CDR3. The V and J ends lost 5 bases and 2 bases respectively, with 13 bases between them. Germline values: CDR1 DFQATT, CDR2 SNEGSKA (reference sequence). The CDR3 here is CSAHSYRGNQPQHF. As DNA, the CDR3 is TGCAGTGCTCATTCCTACAGAGGCAATCAGCCCCAGCATTTT.

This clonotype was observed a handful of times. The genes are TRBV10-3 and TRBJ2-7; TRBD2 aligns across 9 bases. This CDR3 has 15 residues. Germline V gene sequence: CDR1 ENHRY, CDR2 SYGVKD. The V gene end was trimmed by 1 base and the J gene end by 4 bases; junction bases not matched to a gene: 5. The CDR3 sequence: CAISEFAGGPYEQYF. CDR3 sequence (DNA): TGTGCCATCAGTGAGTTTGCGGGAGGGCCTTACGAGCAGTACTTC.

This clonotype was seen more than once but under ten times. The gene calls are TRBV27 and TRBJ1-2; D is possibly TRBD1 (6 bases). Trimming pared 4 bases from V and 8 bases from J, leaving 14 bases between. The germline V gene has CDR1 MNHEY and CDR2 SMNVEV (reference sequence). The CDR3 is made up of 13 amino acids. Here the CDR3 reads CASSYNTGIGYTF. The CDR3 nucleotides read TGTGCCAGCAGTTACAACACAGGGATAGGCTACACCTTC.

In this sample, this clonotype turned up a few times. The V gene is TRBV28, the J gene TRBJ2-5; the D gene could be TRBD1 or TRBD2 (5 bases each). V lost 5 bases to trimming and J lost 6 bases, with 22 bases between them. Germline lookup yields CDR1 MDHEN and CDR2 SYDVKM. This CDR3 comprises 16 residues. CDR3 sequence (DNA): TGTGCCAGCAGTATCCCTATAAGGGACGCGAAGAAGACCCAGTACTTC. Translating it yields CASSIPIRDAKKTQYF.

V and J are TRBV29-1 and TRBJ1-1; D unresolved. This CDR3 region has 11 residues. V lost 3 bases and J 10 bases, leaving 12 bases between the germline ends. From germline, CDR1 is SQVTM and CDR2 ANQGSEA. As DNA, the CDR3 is TGCAGCGTTGATCTTAGGGCGGGAGCTTTCTTT. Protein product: CSVDLRAGAFF.

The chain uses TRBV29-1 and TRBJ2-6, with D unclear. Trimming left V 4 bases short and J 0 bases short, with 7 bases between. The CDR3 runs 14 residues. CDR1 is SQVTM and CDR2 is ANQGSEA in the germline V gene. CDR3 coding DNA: TGCAGCGTTGGTGGAGACTCTGGGGCCAACGTCCTGACTTTC. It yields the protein CSVGGDSGANVLTF.

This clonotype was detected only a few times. CDR3 amino acids: CASSSGTPNYGYTF. CDR3 nucleotide sequence: TGCGCCAGCAGCTCCGGGACACCTAACTATGGCTACACCTTC. The chain combines TRBV5-1 with TRBJ1-2, with a possible D match to TRBD1 (6 bases). The germline gives CDR1 SGHRS, CDR2 YFSETQ. V was trimmed by 3 bases and J by 0 bases, leaving 9 bases between them. The CDR3 runs to 14 residues. The full variable domain, with the rest looked up from reference TRBV5-1 and TRBJ1-2, is KAGVTQTPRYLIKTRGQQVTLSCSPISGHRSVSWYQQTPGQGLQFLFEYFSETQRNKGNFPGRFSGRQFSNSRSEMNVSTLELGDSALYLCASSSGTPNYGYTFGSGTRLTVV.

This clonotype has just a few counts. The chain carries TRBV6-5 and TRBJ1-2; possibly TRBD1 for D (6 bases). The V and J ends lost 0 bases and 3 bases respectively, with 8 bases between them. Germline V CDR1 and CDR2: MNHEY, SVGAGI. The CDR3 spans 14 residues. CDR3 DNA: TGTGCCAGCAGTTACTCACACAGGGACTATGGCTACACCTTC. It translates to CASSYSHRDYGYTF.

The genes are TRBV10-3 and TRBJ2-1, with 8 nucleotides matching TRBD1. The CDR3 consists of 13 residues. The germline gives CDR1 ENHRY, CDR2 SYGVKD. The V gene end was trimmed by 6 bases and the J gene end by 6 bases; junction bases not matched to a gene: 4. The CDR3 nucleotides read TGTGCCATCAGCGACAGGGGTGGCAATGAGCAGTTCTTC. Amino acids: CAISDRGGNEQFF.

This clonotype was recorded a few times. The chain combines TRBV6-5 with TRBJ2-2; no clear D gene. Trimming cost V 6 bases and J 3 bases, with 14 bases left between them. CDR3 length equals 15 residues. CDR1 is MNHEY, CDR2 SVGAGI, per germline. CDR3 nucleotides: TGTGCCAGCAGCCGCCGGGCGGCATACACCGGGGAGCTGTTTTTT. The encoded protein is CASSRRAAYTGELFF.